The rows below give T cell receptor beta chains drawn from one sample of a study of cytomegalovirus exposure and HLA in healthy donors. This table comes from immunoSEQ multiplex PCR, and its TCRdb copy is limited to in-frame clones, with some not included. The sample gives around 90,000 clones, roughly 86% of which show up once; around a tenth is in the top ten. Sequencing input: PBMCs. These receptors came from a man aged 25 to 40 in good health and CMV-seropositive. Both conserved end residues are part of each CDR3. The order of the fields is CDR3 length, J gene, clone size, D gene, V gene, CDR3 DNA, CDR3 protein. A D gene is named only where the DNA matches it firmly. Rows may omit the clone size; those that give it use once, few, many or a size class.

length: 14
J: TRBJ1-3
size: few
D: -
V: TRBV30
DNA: TGTGCCGGGGGGAAGGGGAGAGCTGGAAACACCATATATTTT
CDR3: CAGGKGRAGNTIYF

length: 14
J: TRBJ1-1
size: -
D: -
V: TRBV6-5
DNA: TGTGCCAGCAGTCTTCTTCAGTGGAACACTGAAGCTTTCTTT
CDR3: CASSLLQWNTEAFF

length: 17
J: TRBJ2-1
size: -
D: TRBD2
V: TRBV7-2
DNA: TGTGCCAGCAGCTTAGCTCCGGGACTAGCGGGAGCTAATGAGCAGTTCTTC
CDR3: CASSLAPGLAGANEQFF

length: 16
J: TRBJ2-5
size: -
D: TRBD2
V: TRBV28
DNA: TGTGCCAGCAGTTCTCCCCTAGCGGGAGAGATTCAGACCCAGTACTTC
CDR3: CASSSPLAGEIQTQYF

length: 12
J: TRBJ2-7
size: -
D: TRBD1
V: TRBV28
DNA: TGTGCCAGCACCGACAGGGTCTACGAGCAGTACTTC
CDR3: CASTDRVYEQYF

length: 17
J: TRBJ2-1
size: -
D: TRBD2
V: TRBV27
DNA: TGTGCCAGCACCACGTTGGGGGCGGCTAGCGGGAGTAGTGAGCAGTTCTTC
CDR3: CASTTLGAASGSSEQFF

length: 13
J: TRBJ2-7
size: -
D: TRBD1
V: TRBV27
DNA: TGTGCCAGCAGACTCGGGACAGGGTACGAGCAGTACTTC
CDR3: CASRLGTGYEQYF

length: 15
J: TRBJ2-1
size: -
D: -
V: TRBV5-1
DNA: TGCGCCAGCAGCTTGGACAGCCTCCTCTACAATGAGCAGTTCTTC
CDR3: CASSLDSLLYNEQFF

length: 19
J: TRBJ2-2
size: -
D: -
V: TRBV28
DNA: TGTGCCAGCATCCTTCGGGGGGGCAGGGGGATCTCAAACACCGGGGAGCTGTTTTTT
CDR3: CASILRGGRGISNTGELFF

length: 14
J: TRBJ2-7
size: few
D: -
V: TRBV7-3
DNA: TGTGCCAGCAGCTTGGGACACTCATCCTACGAGCAGTACTTC
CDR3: CASSLGHSSYEQYF

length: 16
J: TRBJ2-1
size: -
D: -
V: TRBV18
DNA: TGTGCCAGCTCACCAGCTGGAGGGCACGGTTACAATGAGCAGTTCTTC
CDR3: CASSPAGGHGYNEQFF

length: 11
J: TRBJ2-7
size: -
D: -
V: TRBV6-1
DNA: TGTGCCAGCAGTGCCCTCTACGAGCAGTACTTC
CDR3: CASSALYEQYF

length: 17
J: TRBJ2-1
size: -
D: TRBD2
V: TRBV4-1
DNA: TGCGCCAGCAGCCAGGGACTTTTCGGGAGGTTTAACAATGAGCAGTTCTTC
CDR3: CASSQGLFGRFNNEQFF

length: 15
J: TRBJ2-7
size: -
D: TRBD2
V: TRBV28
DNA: TGTGCCAGCAGTTTTTATGGCCGGGGGGCCTACGAGCAGTACTTC
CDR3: CASSFYGRGAYEQYF

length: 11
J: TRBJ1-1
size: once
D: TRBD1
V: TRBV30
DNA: TGTGCCTGGAGGACCGGGACAGTGGCTTTCTTT
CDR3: CAWRTGTVAFF

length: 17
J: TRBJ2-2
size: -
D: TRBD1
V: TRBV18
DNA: TGTGCCAGCTCACCAACCCCGGGACAGGGGGGCACCGGGGAGCTGTTTTTT
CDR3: CASSPTPGQGGTGELFF

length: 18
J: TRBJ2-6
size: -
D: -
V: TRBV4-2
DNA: TGTGCCAGCAGCCAAGACAACAGCCTAAACTCTGGGGCCAACGTCCTGACTTTC
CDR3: CASSQDNSLNSGANVLTF

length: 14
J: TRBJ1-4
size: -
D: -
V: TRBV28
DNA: TGTGCCAGCAGGCCTACAGGACATAGTGAAAAACTGTTTTTT
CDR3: CASRPTGHSEKLFF

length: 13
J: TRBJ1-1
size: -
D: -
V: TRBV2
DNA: TGTGCCAGCAGCCGCAGGGTGAACACTGAAGCTTTCTTT
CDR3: CASSRRVNTEAFF

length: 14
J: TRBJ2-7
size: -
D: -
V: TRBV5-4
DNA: TGTGCCAGCAGCAGGGATTCACAGGACTACGAGCAGTACTTC
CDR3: CASSRDSQDYEQYF